In this sample, the clone carrying this T cell receptor beta chain turned up a few times. Its antigen is as yet unknown. This sample is part of a study of metastatic and nonmetastatic thyroid tumors. Across the whole study: Repertoires were compared across blood and tumor or nodule tissue from malignant and benign thyroid patients.

Per the authors' pipeline: Differences in CDR3 between clinicopathological groups were drawn on to build a classifier intended to discriminate distant-metastatic papillary thyroid cancer patients. TCRdb re-called the PCR reads with MiXCR. The V and J calls reflect TCRdb's pipeline rather than the authors' work. The sample shows thousands of clones, 27% of them seen only once. Study-level points and caveats: TCR beta diversity was reportedly significantly higher in malignant thyroid tumors than benign nodules, in blood and tumor.

All patients were treatment-naive before thyroid surgery. Trimming cost V 1 base and J 6 bases, with 12 bases left between them. The CDR3 covers 15 residues. Germline CDR1 SGHTA, CDR2 FQGNSA. The sequence derives from a female donor with papillary thyroid cancer or a benign thyroid nodule (not recorded which). Some clones in this sample may be carry-over from other donors' samples. Sequenced material: adjacent normal tissue. This chain connects TRBV7-2 to TRBJ1-4, with D tentatively TRBD1 (5 bases). The CDR3 protein is CASSLVVGDDEKLFF. DNA for the CDR3: TGTGCCAGCAGCTTAGTTGTGGGGGATGATGAAAAACTGTTTTTT.